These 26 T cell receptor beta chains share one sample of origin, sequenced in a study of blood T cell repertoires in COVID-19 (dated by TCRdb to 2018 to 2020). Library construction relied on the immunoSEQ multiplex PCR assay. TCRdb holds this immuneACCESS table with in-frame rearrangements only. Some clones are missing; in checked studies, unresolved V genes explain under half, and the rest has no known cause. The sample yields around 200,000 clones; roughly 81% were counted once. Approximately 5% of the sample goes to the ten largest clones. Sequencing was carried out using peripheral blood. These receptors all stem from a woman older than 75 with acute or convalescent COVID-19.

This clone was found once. CDR3 amino acids: CASSSTGLLTYEQYF. In nucleotides, the CDR3 is TGTGCCAGCAGTTCTACAGGGCTTCTCACCTACGAGCAGTACTTC. V usage is TRBV7-9 and J usage is TRBJ2-7; tentatively, D is TRBD1 (6 bases). The germline V gene has CDR1 SEHNR and CDR2 FQNEAQ (reference sequence). V lost 6 bases and J 2 bases, leaving 17 bases between the germline ends. The CDR3 sequence is 15 residues long.

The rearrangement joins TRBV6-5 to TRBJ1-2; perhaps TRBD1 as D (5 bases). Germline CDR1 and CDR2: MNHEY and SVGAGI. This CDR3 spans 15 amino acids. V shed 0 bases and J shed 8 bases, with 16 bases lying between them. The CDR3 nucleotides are TGTGCCAGCAGTTACTCGAGTGGCAGGGTGGGCGGCTACACCTTC. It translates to CASSYSSGRVGGYTF.

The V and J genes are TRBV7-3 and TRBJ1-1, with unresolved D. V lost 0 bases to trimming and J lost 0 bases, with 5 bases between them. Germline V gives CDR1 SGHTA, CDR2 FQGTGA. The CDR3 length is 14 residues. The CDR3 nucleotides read TGTGCCAGCAGCTTAACACCGGTGAACACTGAAGCTTTCTTT. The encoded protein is CASSLTPVNTEAFF.

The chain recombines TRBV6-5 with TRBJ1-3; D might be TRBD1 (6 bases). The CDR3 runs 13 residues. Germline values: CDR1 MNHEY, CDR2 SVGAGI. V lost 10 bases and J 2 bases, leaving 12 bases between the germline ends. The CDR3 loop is CATRGLTGNTIYF. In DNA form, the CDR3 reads TGTGCCACCAGGGGACTGACTGGAAACACCATATATTTT.

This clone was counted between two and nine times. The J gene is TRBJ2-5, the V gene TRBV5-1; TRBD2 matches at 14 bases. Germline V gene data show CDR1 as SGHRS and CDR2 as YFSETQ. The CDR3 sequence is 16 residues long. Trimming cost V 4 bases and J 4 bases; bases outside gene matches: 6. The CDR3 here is CASSLRLAGGLETQYF. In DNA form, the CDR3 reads TGCGCCAGCAGCCTGCGACTAGCGGGAGGGCTAGAGACCCAGTACTTC.

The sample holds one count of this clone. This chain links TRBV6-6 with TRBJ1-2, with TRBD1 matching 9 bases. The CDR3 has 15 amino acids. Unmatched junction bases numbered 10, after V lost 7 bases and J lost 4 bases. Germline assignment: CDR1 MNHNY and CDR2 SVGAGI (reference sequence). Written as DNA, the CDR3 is TGTGCCAGCACTCGGACAGGGGCAGAGGGCTATGGCTACACCTTC. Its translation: CASTRTGAEGYGYTF.

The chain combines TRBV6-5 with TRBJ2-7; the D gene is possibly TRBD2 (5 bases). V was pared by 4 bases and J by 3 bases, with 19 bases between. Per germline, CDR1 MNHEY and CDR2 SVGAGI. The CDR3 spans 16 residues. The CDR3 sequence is CASSLSKRVPYYEQYF. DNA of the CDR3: TGTGCCAGCAGTTTGTCGAAGAGGGTTCCCTACTACGAGCAGTACTTC.

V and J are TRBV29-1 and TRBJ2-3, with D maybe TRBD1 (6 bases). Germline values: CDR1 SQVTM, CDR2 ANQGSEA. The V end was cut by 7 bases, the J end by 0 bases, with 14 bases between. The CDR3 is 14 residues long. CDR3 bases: TGCAGCGCAGGTAGGGGGTCGAGCACAGATACGCAGTATTTT. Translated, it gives CSAGRGSSTDTQYF.

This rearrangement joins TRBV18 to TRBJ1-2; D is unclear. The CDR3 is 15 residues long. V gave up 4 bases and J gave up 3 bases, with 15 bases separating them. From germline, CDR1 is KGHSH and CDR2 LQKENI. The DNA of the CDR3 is TGTGCCAGCTCACTTTTCTTGGAGGGAGACTATGGCTACACCTTC. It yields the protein CASSLFLEGDYGYTF.

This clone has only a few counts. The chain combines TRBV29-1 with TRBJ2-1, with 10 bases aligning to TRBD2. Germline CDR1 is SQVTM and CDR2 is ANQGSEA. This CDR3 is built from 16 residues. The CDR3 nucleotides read TGCGCTATTCAAGGGCAAGCGGGAGGGCCAGGAAATGAGCAGTTCTTC. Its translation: CAIQGQAGGPGNEQFF.

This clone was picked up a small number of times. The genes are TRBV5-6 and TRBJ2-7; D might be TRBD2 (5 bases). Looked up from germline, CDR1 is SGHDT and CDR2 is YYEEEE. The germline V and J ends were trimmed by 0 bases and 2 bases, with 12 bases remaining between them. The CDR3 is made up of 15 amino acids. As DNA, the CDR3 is TGTGCCAGCAGCTTGGGTCCGGGAATGGCCTACGAGCAGTACTTC. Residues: CASSLGPGMAYEQYF.

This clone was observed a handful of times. The CDR3 spells CASSAGQDYGYTF. The CDR3 DNA reads as TGTGCCAGCAGCGCGGGACAGGACTATGGCTACACCTTC. This chain joins TRBV9 and TRBJ1-2; 8 nucleotides line up with TRBD1. The V gene end was trimmed by 3 bases and the J gene end by 3 bases; junction bases not matched to a gene: 1. The CDR3 sequence is 13 residues long. Germline loops: CDR1 SGDLS, CDR2 YYNGEE.

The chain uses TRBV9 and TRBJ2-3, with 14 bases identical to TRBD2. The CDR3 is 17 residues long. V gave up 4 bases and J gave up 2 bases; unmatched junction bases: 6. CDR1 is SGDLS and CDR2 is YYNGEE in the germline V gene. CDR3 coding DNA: TGTGCCAGCAGCTCAACGACTAGCGGGAGGGCCACAGATACGCAGTATTTT. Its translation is CASSSTTSGRATDTQYF. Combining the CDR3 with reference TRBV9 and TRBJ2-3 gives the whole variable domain DSGVTQTPKHLITATGQRVTLRCSPRSGDLSVYWYQQSLDQGLQFLIQYYNGEERAKGNILERFSAQQFPDLHSELNLSSLELGDSALYFCASSSTTSGRATDTQYFGPGTRLTVL.

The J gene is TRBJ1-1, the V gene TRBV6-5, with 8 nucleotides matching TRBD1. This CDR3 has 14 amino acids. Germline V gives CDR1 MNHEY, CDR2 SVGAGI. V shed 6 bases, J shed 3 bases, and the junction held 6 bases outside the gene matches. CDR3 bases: TGTGCCAGCAGCCACGGACAGGGAGACACTGAAGCTTTCTTT. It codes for CASSHGQGDTEAFF.

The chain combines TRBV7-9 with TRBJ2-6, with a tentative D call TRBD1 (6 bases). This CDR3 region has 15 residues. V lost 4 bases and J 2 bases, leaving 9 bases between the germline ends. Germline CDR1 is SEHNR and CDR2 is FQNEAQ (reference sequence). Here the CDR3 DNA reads TGTGCCAGCAGCTCGCAGGGGCCTGGGGCCAACGTCCTGACTTTC. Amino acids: CASSSQGPGANVLTF. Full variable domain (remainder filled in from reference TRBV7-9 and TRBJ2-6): DTGVSQNPRHKITKRGQNVTFRCDPISEHNRLYWYRQTLGQGPEFLTYFQNEAQLEKSRLLSDRFSAERPKGSFSTLEIQRTEQGDSAMYLCASSSQGPGANVLTFGAGSRLTVL.

DNA for the CDR3: TGTGCCAGCTCACCTGGACAGGCCGCGAACACCGGGGAGCTGTTTTTT. Translation: CASSPGQAANTGELFF. The chain uses TRBV18 and TRBJ2-2, with 7 bases matching TRBD1. The CDR3 is made up of 16 amino acids. Germline assignment: CDR1 KGHSH and CDR2 LQKENI. With V trimmed by 3 bases and J by 0 bases, 4 bases remained unmatched. The full variable domain, rest sourced from reference TRBV18 and TRBJ2-2, is NAGVMQNPRHLVRRRGQEARLRCSPMKGHSHVYWYRQLPEEGLKFMVYLQKENIIDESGMPKERFSAEFPKEGPSILRIQQVVRGDSAAYFCASSPGQAANTGELFFGEGSRLTVL.

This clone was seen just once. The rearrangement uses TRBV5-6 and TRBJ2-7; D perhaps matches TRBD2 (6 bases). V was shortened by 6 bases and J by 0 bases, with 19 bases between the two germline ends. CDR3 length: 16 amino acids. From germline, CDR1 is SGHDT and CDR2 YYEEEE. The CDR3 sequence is CASTGTRQSVSYEQYF. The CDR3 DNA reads TGTGCCAGCACTGGGACTCGACAGTCCGTCTCCTACGAGCAGTACTTC.

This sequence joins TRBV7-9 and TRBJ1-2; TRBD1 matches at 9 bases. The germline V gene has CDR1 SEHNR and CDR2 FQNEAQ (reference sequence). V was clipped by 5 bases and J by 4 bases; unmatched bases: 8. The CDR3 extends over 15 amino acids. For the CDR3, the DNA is TGTGCCAGCAGCGCTTGGGACAGGGACTCCTATGGCTACACCTTC. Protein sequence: CASSAWDRDSYGYTF.

Here the CDR3 reads CASSPPTTGTDTQYF. CDR3 nucleotide sequence: TGTGCCAGCTCACCGCCCACGACAGGAACAGATACGCAGTATTTT. This chain joins TRBV18 and TRBJ2-3, with a weak D call TRBD1 (6 bases). Per germline, CDR1 KGHSH and CDR2 LQKENI. The length of the CDR3 is 15 residues. Trimming left V 3 bases short and J 3 bases short, with 13 bases between.

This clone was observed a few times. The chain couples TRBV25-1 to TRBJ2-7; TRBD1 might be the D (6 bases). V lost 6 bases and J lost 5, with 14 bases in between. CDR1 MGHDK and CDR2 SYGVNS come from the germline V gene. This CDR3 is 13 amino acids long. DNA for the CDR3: TGTGCCAGCAGGTGGGGCAGGGGAAACGAGCAGTACTTC. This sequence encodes CASRWGRGNEQYF.

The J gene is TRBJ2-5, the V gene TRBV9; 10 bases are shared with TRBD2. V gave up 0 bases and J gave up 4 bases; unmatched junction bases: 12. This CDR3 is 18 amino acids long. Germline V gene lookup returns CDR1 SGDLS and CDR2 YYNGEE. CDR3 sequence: CASSVDQGLAGALETQYF. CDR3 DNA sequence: TGTGCCAGCAGCGTAGACCAGGGCCTAGCGGGAGCTCTAGAGACCCAGTACTTC.

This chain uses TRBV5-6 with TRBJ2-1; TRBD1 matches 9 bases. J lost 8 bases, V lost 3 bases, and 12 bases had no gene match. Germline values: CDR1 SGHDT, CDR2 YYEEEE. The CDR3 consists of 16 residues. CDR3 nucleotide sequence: TGTGCCAGCAGCTCCGCCCGGGACAGGGTAAGAGATGAGCAGTTCTTC. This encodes CASSSARDRVRDEQFF.

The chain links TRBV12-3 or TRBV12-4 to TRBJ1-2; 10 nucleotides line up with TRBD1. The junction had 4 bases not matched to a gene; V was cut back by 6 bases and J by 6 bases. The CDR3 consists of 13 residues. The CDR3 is CASRGTGVDGYTF. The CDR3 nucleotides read TGTGCCAGCAGAGGGACAGGGGTAGATGGCTACACCTTC.

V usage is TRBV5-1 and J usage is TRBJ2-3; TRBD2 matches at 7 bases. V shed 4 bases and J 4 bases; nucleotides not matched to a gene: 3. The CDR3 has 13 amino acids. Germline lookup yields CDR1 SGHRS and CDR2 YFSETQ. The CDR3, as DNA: TGCGCCAGCAGCCTGCGGGAGTCAGATACGCAGTATTTT. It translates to CASSLRESDTQYF.

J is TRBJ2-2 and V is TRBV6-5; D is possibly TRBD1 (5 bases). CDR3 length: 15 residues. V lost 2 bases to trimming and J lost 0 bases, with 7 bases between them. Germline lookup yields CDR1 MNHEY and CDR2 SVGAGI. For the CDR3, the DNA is TGTGCCAGCAGTTACGACAGCACGAACACCGGGGAGCTGTTTTTT. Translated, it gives CASSYDSTNTGELFF.

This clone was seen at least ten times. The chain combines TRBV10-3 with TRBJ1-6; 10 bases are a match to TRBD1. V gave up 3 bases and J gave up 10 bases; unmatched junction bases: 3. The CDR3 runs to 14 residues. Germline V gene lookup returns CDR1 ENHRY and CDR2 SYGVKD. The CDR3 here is CAISEGTGVSPLHF. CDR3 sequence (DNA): TGTGCCATCAGTGAAGGGACAGGGGTATCACCCCTCCACTTT.